Listed below are T cell receptor beta chains from one sample, sequenced in a study of cytomegalovirus exposure and HLA in healthy donors. The repertoire was sequenced with immunoSEQ multiplex PCR; TCRdb's copy has only in-frame clones and lacks some. The sample has under 150,000 clones; about 85% are singletons. Sequenced material: PBMCs. The source is a boy between 2 and 10 years old in good health and CMV-seronegative. The CDR3 runs from the conserved cysteine through the conserved F or W. A D gene is named only where the DNA matches it firmly. Only part of the rows carry a size: once, few, many, or a class if the clone is expanded.

CDR3 protein: CASSQVRAGRGSSYEQYF
CDR3 DNA: TGCGCCAGCAGCCAAGTGAGGGCCGGGAGAGGGAGCTCCTACGAGCAGTACTTC
clone size: NA
V gene: TRBV4-3
J gene: TRBJ2-7
D gene: NA

CDR3 protein: CASSLVGWDEQYF
CDR3 DNA: TGTGCCAGCAGCTTAGTGGGCTGGGACGAGCAGTACTTC
clone size: NA
V gene: TRBV11-2
J gene: TRBJ2-7
D gene: NA

CDR3 protein: CASSLKSTSGRSRFYEQYF
CDR3 DNA: TGTGCCAGCAGCTTAAAATCGACTAGCGGGAGGTCAAGGTTTTACGAGCAGTACTTC
clone size: NA
V gene: TRBV7-2
J gene: TRBJ2-7
D gene: TRBD2

CDR3 protein: CASSRGGGTYSYEQYF
CDR3 DNA: TGTGCCAGCAGCCGAGGAGGGGGCACTTATTCCTACGAGCAGTACTTC
clone size: NA
V gene: TRBV4-2
J gene: TRBJ2-7
D gene: NA

CDR3 protein: CSVDITDTQYF
CDR3 DNA: TGCAGCGTTGATATCACAGATACGCAGTATTTT
clone size: NA
V gene: TRBV29-1
J gene: TRBJ2-3
D gene: NA

CDR3 protein: CASSRSTGALNTEAFF
CDR3 DNA: TGTGCCAGTAGTCGCTCAACGGGAGCTTTGAACACTGAAGCTTTCTTT
clone size: NA
V gene: TRBV19
J gene: TRBJ1-1
D gene: NA

CDR3 protein: CASSRGQNSPLHF
CDR3 DNA: TGTGCCAGCAGCCGGGGACAGAATTCACCCCTCCACTTT
clone size: once
V gene: TRBV6-5
J gene: TRBJ1-6
D gene: TRBD1

CDR3 protein: CASSRGLAENNEQFF
CDR3 DNA: TGTGCCAGCAGCCGGGGACTAGCGGAGAACAATGAGCAGTTCTTC
clone size: NA
V gene: TRBV7-3
J gene: TRBJ2-1
D gene: TRBD2

CDR3 protein: CASARSYEQYF
CDR3 DNA: TGTGCCAGCGCGAGGTCCTACGAGCAGTACTTC
clone size: few
V gene: TRBV6-5
J gene: TRBJ2-7
D gene: NA

CDR3 protein: CAGVGESGANVLTF
CDR3 DNA: TGTGCCGGAGTAGGGGAATCTGGGGCCAACGTCCTGACTTTC
clone size: NA
V gene: TRBV6-1
J gene: TRBJ2-6
D gene: NA

CDR3 protein: CASSHEINREKLFF
CDR3 DNA: TGTGCCAGCAGCCACGAGATAAACAGGGAAAAACTGTTTTTT
clone size: NA
V gene: TRBV6-5
J gene: TRBJ1-4
D gene: NA

CDR3 protein: CSVGGDRRLSSGANVLTF
CDR3 DNA: TGCAGCGTTGGCGGGGACAGGAGACTGAGCTCTGGGGCCAACGTCCTGACTTTC
clone size: NA
V gene: TRBV29-1
J gene: TRBJ2-6
D gene: TRBD1

CDR3 protein: CASSQWASGRNGEQYF
CDR3 DNA: TGTGCCAGCAGCCAGTGGGCCAGCGGGAGAAATGGCGAGCAGTACTTC
clone size: NA
V gene: TRBV5-6
J gene: TRBJ2-7
D gene: TRBD2

CDR3 protein: CASSDFGNEQFF
CDR3 DNA: TGTGCCAGCAGTGATTTCGGCAATGAGCAGTTCTTC
clone size: NA
V gene: TRBV6-1
J gene: TRBJ2-1
D gene: NA

CDR3 protein: CASSPGTGGLNEQFF
CDR3 DNA: TGTGCCAGCAGCCCTGGGACAGGGGGCTTAAATGAGCAGTTCTTC
clone size: NA
V gene: TRBV7-2
J gene: TRBJ2-1
D gene: TRBD1

CDR3 protein: CASSGGPEGGYTF
CDR3 DNA: TGTGCCAGCAGTGGCGGCCCCGAGGGGGGGTACACCTTC
clone size: NA
V gene: TRBV6-4
J gene: TRBJ1-2
D gene: NA

CDR3 protein: CASSASGRPDTQYF
CDR3 DNA: TGTGCCAGCAGCGCTAGCGGGAGGCCAGATACGCAGTATTTT
clone size: once
V gene: TRBV7-2
J gene: TRBJ2-3
D gene: TRBD2

CDR3 protein: CASSVRQGTEAFF
CDR3 DNA: TGTGCCAGCAGTGTCCGACAGGGGACTGAAGCTTTCTTT
clone size: NA
V gene: TRBV25-1
J gene: TRBJ1-1
D gene: TRBD1